This TCR beta chain derives from a study of shared clonotypes between healthy human individuals. Findings of the study overall: The four-donor shared clonotypes exceeded non-shared clonotypes in generation probability, with non-shared ones scoring lower.

With regard to this clone: What it recognizes is unknown.

The germline V gene has CDR1 LGHNA and CDR2 YNFKEQ. The V and J ends lost 4 bases and 7 bases respectively, with 17 bases between them. This CDR3 contains 14 residues. Here immunoSEQ multiplex PCR was the method, and the copy in TCRdb shows in-frame clones only, minus some. Of approximately 720,000 clones listed, about two thirds were seen once; the top ten hold about 1.7%. Healthy adults negative for HIV, lacking recent acute infections or vaccinations, served as donors. This receptor was taken from a woman in her thirties in good health. Sequenced: memory CD4+ T cells sorted from blood. Subset meaning: CD45RA-negative fraction. The chain uses TRBV4-2 and TRBJ2-7; a possible D gene is TRBD2 (6 bases). The CDR3 spells CASSPSDGGAEQYF. CDR3 nucleotides: TGTGCCAGCAGCCCCTCCGACGGGGGAGCGGAGCAGTACTTC.